This TCR beta chain was profiled in a study of Graves' ophthalmopathy and Graves' hyperthyroidism. This clonotype has at least ten counts. RNA served as the template for amplifying TCR beta CDR3 regions. HTBI primers were employed in first-round RT-PCR, then a second-round multiplex PCR followed. Using its own MiXCR run on the multiplex PCR reads, TCRdb lists one record per CDR3 protein. The sample lists 200,000 to 250,000 distinct CDR3 sequences; 20% to 25% were seen once. V was trimmed by 6 bases and J by 6 bases, leaving 18 bases between them. The CDR3 covers 14 residues. Germline values: CDR1 MNHEY, CDR2 SMNVEV (reference sequence).

The chain uses TRBV27 and TRBJ2-7; tentative D call: TRBD2 (5 bases). The sequence was collected from a woman aged 45-59 years with Graves' ophthalmopathy. The sample comprised peripheral blood. The chain's CDR3 is CASRSGVSLGEQYF. CDR3 nucleotides: TGTGCCAGCAGGTCCGGGGTCAGTCTAGGCGAGCAGTACTTC.